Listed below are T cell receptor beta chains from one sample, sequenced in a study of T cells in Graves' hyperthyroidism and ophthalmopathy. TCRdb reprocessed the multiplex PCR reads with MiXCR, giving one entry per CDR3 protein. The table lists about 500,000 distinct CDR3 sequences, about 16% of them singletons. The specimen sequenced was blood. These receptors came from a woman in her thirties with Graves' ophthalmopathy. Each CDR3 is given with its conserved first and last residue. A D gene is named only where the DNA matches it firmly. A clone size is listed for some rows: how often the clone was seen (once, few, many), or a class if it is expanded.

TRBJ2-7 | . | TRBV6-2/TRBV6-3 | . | CASSYSEVNYEQYF | TGTGCCAGCAGTTACTCTGAAGTGAACTACGAGCAGTACTTC
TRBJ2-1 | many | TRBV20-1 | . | CSGRARAVDEQFF | TGCAGTGGGCGGGCTAGAGCCGTGGATGAGCAGTTCTTC
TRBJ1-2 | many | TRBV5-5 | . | CASSLVRASSYGYTF | TGTGCCAGCAGCTTGGTCAGGGCGTCCAGCTATGGCTACACCTTC
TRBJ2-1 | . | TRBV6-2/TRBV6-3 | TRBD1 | CASSGDSYNEQFF | TGTGCCAGCAGTGGGGACAGCTACAATGAGCAGTTCTTC
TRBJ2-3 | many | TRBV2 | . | CATLQTRTDTQYF | TGTGCCACCCTACAGACCCGCACAGATACGCAGTATTTT
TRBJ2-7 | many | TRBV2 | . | CASSDALEGGDEQYF | TGTGCCAGCAGTGATGCCCTCGAAGGGGGGGACGAGCAGTACTTC
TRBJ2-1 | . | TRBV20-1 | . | CSASLLGSGYNEQFF | TGCAGTGCTAGTCTTCTGGGATCGGGCTACAATGAGCAGTTCTTC
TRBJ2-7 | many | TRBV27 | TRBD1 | CASSSRDRHNYEQYF | TGTGCCAGCAGTTCCCGGGACAGACATAATTACGAGCAGTACTTC
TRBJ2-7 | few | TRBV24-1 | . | CATSDPYEQYF | TGTGCCACCAGTGATCCCTACGAGCAGTACTTC
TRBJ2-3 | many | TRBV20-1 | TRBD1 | CSATGTGSNTQYF | TGCAGTGCTACCGGGACAGGGAGTAATACGCAGTATTTT
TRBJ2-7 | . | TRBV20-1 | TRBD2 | CSARGLAEDPYEQYF | TGCAGTGCTAGAGGGCTAGCGGAGGACCCCTACGAGCAGTACTTC
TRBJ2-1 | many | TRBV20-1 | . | CSARTGGGYNEQFF | TGCAGTGCTAGAACAGGTGGGGGTTACAATGAGCAGTTCTTC
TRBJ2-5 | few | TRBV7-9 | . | CASSPRLGGETQYF | TGTGCCAGCAGCCCCCGGTTAGGAGGAGAGACCCAGTACTTC
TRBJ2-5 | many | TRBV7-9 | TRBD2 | CASSLRVSSETSAQETQYF | TGTGCCAGCAGCTTGAGGGTCTCCTCAGAGACTAGCGCACAAGAGACCCAGTACTTC
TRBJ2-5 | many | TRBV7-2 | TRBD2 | CASSLGTSGTETQYF | TGTGCCAGCAGCTTAGGGACTAGCGGTACAGAGACCCAGTACTTC
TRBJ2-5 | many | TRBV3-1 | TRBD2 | CASSLRTSQGTTQYF | TGTGCCAGCAGCCTCCGGACTAGCCAAGGGACCACACAGTACTTC
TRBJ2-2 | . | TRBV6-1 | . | CASSPRIGASGELFF | TGTGCCAGCAGTCCCCGGATAGGGGCCAGCGGGGAGCTGTTTTTT
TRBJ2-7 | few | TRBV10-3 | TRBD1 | CAIRGNRGGDEQYF | TGTGCCATCAGGGGGAACAGGGGTGGCGACGAGCAGTACTTC
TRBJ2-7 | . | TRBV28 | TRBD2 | CASSLAGGLPRQYF | TGTGCCAGCAGTTTAGCGGGAGGCCTGCCGAGGCAGTACTTC
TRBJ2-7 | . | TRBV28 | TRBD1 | CASTEPGQYEQYF | TGTGCCAGCACGGAGCCGGGACAGTACGAGCAGTACTTC
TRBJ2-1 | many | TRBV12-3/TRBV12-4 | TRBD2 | CASSASPGLSYNEQFF | TGTGCCAGCAGCGCATCACCGGGACTATCATACAATGAGCAGTTCTTC
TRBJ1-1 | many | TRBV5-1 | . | CASSTKAGAAEAFF | TGCGCCAGCAGTACCAAGGCCGGGGCGGCTGAAGCTTTCTTT
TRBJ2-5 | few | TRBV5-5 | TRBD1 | CASSIWGFGTDQRGTQYF | TGTGCCAGCAGCATCTGGGGTTTTGGGACAGATCAACGTGGGACCCAGTACTTC
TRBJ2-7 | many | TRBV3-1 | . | CASSHNAGHEQYF | TGTGCCAGCAGCCATAACGCGGGTCACGAGCAGTACTTC
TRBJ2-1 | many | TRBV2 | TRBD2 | CASRVRTSGSSSEQFF | TGTGCCAGCAGGGTCCGGACTAGCGGGAGCTCGAGCGAGCAGTTCTTC
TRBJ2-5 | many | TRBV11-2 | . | CASSFSGHRARETQYF | TGTGCCAGCAGCTTCTCCGGACACAGGGCAAGAGAGACCCAGTACTTC
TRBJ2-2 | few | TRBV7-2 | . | CASSLAGVKNTGELFF | TGTGCCAGCAGCTTAGCAGGGGTTAAGAACACCGGGGAGCTGTTTTTT
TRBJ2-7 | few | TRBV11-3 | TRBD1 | CASRGGYGQYF | TGTGCCAGCCGAGGGGGCTACGGGCAGTACTTC
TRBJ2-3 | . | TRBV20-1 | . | CSAKSGGITDTQYF | TGCAGTGCCAAGAGCGGAGGGATCACAGATACGCAGTATTTT
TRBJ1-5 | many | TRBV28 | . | CASSFTPDIDSNQPQHF | TGTGCCAGCAGTTTTACCCCGGACATTGATAGCAATCAGCCCCAGCATTTT
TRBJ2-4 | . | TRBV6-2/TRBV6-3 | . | CASRPPVAKNIQYF | TGTGCCAGCAGGCCCCCAGTAGCCAAAAACATTCAGTACTTC
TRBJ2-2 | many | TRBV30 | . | CATLVTTGELFF | TGTGCCACTCTAGTTACCACCGGGGAGCTGTTTTTT
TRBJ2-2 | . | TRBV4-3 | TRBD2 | CASSQTGGETNTGELFF | TGCGCCAGCAGTCAAACGGGGGGGGAAACGAACACCGGGGAGCTGTTTTTT
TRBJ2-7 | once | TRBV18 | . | CASSPRLGEQYF | TGTGCCAGCTCACCACGGCTGGGCGAGCAGTACTTC
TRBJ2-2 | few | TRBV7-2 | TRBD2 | CASSLRGNIGELFF | TGTGCCAGCAGCTTGCGGGGGAATATCGGGGAGCTGTTTTTT
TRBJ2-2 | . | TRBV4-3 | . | CASSQAMTGELFF | TGCGCCAGCAGCCAAGCTATGACCGGGGAGCTGTTTTTT
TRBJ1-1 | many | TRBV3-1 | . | CASSLDRGHEAFF | TGTGCCAGCAGCTTAGACCGGGGGCATGAAGCTTTCTTT
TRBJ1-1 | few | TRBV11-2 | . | CASSLAPRNGRANTEAFF | TGTGCCAGCAGCTTGGCGCCGCGGAATGGGCGTGCAAACACTGAAGCTTTCTTT
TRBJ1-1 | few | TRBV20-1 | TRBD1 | CSATLGGANTEAFF | TGCAGTGCGACGTTAGGGGGCGCGAACACTGAAGCTTTCTTT
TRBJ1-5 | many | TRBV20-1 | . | CSARDWNSNQPQHF | TGCAGTGCTAGAGATTGGAATAGCAATCAGCCCCAGCATTTT
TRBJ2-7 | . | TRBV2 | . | CASSEGFSRNEQYF | TGTGCCAGCAGTGAGGGGTTTTCTAGAAACGAGCAGTACTTC
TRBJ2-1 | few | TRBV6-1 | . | CASSELIEQFF | TGTGCCAGCAGTGAACTAATTGAGCAGTTCTTC
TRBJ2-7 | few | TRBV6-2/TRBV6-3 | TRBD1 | CASSFRTGTVYEQYF | TGTGCCAGCAGTTTCCGGACAGGGACCGTCTACGAGCAGTACTTC
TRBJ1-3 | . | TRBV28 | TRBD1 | CASRDGTGSGNTIYF | TGTGCCAGCAGAGACGGGACAGGGTCTGGAAACACCATATATTTT
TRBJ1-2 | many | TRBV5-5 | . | CASSPTGYGYTF | TGTGCCAGCAGCCCAACAGGGTATGGCTACACCTTC
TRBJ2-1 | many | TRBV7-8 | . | CASRPLLLALSSYNEQFF | TGTGCCAGCCGACCCCTCTTGCTGGCGCTTAGCTCCTACAATGAGCAGTTCTTC
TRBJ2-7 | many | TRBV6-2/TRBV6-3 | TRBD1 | CASSNRGYEQYF | TGTGCCAGCAGTAACAGGGGCTACGAGCAGTACTTC
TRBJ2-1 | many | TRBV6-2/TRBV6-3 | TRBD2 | CASSYSGTSGIPYNEQFF | TGTGCCAGCAGTTACTCAGGGACTAGCGGGATCCCCTACAATGAGCAGTTCTTC
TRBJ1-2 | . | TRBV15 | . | CATSLDGFYGYTF | TGTGCCACCAGCCTCGACGGGTTCTATGGCTACACCTTC
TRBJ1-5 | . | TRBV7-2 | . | CASSLNPGRNNQPQHF | TGTGCCAGCAGCCTAAATCCAGGGCGCAATAATCAGCCCCAGCATTTT